What follows is one T cell receptor beta chain and its context. The antigen remains undetermined. The data belong to a study of shared clonotypes between healthy human individuals. Study observations and caveats: The four-donor shared clonotypes exceeded non-shared clonotypes in generation probability, with non-shared ones scoring lower.

Produced via immunoSEQ multiplex PCR; TCRdb's table is partial and in-frame only. This table has over a million clones, more than 65% appearing once. The CDR3 is 11 amino acids. Germline V gives CDR1 MDHEN, CDR2 SYDVKM. V shed 8 bases and J shed 2 bases, with 7 bases lying between them. J is TRBJ2-7 and V is TRBV28; a possible D gene is TRBD2 (6 bases). The sequencing input was memory CD4+ T cells sorted from blood. Sample subset: CD45RA-negative fraction. The receptor comes from a man between 18 and 35 years old in good health. CDR3 sequence reads: CASRGAYEQYF. The CDR3 DNA reads as TGTGCCAGCCGCGGGGCCTACGAGCAGTACTTC.